One TCR beta chain is described in this entry. Trimming at V came to 5 bases and at J to 4 bases, leaving 9 bases not matched to a gene. Per germline, CDR1 SGHTA and CDR2 FQGNSA. The CDR3 is 16 amino acids. This sample is drawn from a study of blood T cells in healthy people across ages. Through a sample-barcoded 5' primer and a J-beta primer mix, a second PCR was run for about 6 to 12 cycles. TCRdb re-derived calls from the 5' RACE reads in MiXCR, one entry per CDR3 protein. The profile shows about 1.8 million distinct CDR3 sequences, 40% to 55% of them singletons. The sequence derives from a woman between 35 and 50 years old in good health. The sample consisted of blood. The chain links TRBV7-2 to TRBJ2-3; the match to TRBD2 covers 10 bases. Written as DNA, the CDR3 is TGTGCCAGCAGCAAACGAAGCGGGGGGGCACCAGATACGCAGTATTTT. This sequence encodes CASSKRSGGAPDTQYF.